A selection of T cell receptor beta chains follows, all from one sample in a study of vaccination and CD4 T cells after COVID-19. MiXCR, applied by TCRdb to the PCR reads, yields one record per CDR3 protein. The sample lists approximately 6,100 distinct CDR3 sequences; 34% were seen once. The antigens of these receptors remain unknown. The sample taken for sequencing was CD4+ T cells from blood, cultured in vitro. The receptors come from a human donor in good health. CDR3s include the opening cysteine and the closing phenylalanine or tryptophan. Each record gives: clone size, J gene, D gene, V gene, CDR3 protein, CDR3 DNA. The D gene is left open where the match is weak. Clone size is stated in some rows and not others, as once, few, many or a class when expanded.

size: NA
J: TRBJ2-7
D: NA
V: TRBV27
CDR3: CASSLSLGYEQYF
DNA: TGTGCCAGCAGTTTATCGTTAGGCTACGAGCAGTACTTC

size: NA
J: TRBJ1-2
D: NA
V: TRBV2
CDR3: CASRETTTNYGYTF
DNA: TGTGCCAGCAGGGAGACAACAACTAACTATGGCTACACCTTC

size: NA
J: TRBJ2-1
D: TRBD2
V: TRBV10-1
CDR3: CASSESLAGGQFF
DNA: TGCGCCAGCAGTGAGTCTCTTGCGGGGGGTCAGTTCTTC

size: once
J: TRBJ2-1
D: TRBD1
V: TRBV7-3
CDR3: CASSLLQGADEQFF
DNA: TGTGCCAGCAGCCTACTTCAGGGGGCGGATGAGCAGTTCTTC

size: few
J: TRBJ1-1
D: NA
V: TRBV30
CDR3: CAWSPTYVQGNTEAFF
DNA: TGTGCCTGGAGCCCTACCTATGTGCAGGGGAACACTGAAGCTTTCTTT

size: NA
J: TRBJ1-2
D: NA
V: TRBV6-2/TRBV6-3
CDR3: CASSYTARPANYGYTF
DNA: TGTGCCAGCAGTTACACGGCCCGGCCAGCTAACTATGGCTACACCTTC

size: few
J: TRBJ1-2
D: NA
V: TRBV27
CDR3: CASSLGKFGPGGYTF
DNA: TGTGCCAGCAGTTTAGGGAAGTTCGGCCCTGGTGGCTACACCTTC

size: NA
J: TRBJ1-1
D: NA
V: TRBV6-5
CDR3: CASSYPPQGSNTEAFF
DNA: TGTGCCAGCAGTTACCCCCCCCAGGGGTCTAACACTGAAGCTTTCTTT

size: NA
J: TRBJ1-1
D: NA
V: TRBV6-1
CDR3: CASSPRGWSTEAFF
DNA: TGTGCCAGCAGTCCCAGGGGCTGGAGCACTGAAGCTTTCTTT

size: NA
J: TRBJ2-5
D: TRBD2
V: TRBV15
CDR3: CATSVTSGYRETQYF
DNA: TGTGCCACCAGCGTCACTAGCGGGTACAGGGAGACCCAGTACTTC

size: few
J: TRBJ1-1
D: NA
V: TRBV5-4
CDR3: CASRADTEAFF
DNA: TGTGCCAGCCGCGCGGACACTGAAGCTTTCTTT

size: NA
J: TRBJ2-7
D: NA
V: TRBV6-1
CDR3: CASTRSGETYEQYF
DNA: TGTGCCAGCACACGTTCGGGGGAGACCTACGAGCAGTACTTC

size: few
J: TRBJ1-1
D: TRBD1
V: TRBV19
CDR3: CASSVGQGLGEAFF
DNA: TGTGCCAGTAGCGTCGGACAGGGATTAGGTGAAGCTTTCTTT

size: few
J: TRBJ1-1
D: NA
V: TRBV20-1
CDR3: CSARIQGKNTEAFF
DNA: TGCAGTGCTAGAATCCAGGGGAAGAACACTGAAGCTTTCTTT

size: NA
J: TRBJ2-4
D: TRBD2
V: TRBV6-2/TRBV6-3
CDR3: CASSQGGSSGYIQYF
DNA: TGTGCCAGCAGCCAAGGCGGGTCTAGCGGCTACATTCAGTACTTC

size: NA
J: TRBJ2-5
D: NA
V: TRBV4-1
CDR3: CASSQDTAPEAQYF
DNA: TGCGCCAGCAGCCAAGATACAGCTCCTGAGGCCCAGTACTTC

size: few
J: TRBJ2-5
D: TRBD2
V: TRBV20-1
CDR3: CSASPASGGARETQYF
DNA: TGCAGTGCTAGCCCAGCTAGCGGGGGGGCCAGGGAGACCCAGTACTTC

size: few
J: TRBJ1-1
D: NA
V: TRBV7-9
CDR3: CASSPGREGAEAFF
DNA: TGTGCCAGCAGTCCGGGCAGAGAGGGGGCTGAAGCTTTCTTT

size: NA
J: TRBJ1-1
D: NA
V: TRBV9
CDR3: CASSPRDAQLNTEAFF
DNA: TGTGCCAGCAGCCCCCGTGATGCCCAATTGAACACTGAAGCTTTCTTT

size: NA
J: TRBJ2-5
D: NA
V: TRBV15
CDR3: CATSRDYDSETQYF
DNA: TGTGCCACCAGCAGAGATTATGATTCGGAGACCCAGTACTTC

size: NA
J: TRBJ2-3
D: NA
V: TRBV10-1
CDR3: CASSNTPRDTQYF
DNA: TGCGCCAGCAGCAATACTCCTCGGGATACGCAGTATTTT

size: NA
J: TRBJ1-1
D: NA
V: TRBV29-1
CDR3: CSVTIDPLNTEAFF
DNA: TGCAGCGTAACTATCGACCCTCTGAACACTGAAGCTTTCTTT

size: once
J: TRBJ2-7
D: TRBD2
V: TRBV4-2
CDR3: CASSVRDGGGYEQYF
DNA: TGTGCCAGCAGCGTCCGGGATGGGGGGGGCTACGAGCAGTACTTC

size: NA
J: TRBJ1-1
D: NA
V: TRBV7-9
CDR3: CASSLNTEAFF
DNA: TGTGCCAGCAGCTTGAACACTGAAGCTTTCTTT

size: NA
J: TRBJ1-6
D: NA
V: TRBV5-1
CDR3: CASSLSGRNSPLHF
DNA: TGCGCCAGCAGCTTGAGCGGCAGAAATTCACCCCTCCACTTT

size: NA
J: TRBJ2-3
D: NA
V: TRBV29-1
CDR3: CSVVSAGDTQYF
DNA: TGCAGCGTTGTTTCTGCGGGGGATACGCAGTATTTT

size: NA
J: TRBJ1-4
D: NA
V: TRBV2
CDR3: CASRGGSPYEKLFF
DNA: TGTGCCAGCAGGGGGGGAAGTCCATATGAAAAACTGTTTTTT

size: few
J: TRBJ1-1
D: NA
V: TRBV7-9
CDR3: CASSQGRLLMNTEAFF
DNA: TGTGCCAGCAGCCAAGGACGCCTCTTGATGAACACTGAAGCTTTCTTT

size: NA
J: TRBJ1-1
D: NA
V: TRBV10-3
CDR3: CAIQQGITVDTEAFF
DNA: TGTGCCATCCAACAGGGCATTACTGTGGACACTGAAGCTTTCTTT

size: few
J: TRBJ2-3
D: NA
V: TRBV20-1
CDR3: CSASGASTDTQYF
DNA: TGCAGTGCTAGCGGGGCTAGCACAGATACGCAGTATTTT

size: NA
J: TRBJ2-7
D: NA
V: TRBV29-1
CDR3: CSVYRGNEQYF
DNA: TGCAGCGTTTATCGGGGGAACGAGCAGTACTTC

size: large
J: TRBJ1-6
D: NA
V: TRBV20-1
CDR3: CSARARRLTNSPLHF
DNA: TGCAGTGCTAGAGCGCGGAGACTCACTAATTCACCCCTCCACTTT

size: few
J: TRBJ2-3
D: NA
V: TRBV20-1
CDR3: CSARDWSTDTQYF
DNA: TGCAGTGCTAGAGATTGGAGCACAGATACGCAGTATTTT

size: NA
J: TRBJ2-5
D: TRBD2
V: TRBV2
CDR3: CASSWGKRGGGETQYF
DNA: TGTGCCAGCAGCTGGGGCAAGCGGGGGGGCGGGGAGACCCAGTACTTC

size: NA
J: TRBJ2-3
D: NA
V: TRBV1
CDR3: CTSSQKPHTDTQYF
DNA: TGCACCAGCAGCCAAAAACCTCATACAGATACGCAGTATTTT

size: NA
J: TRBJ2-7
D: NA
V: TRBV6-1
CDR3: CASSLDYYEQYF
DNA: TGTGCCAGCAGCCTCGACTACTACGAGCAGTACTTC

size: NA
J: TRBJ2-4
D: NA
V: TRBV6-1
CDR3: CASSAPTVNIQYF
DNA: TGTGCCAGCAGTGCTCCCACTGTAAACATTCAGTACTTC

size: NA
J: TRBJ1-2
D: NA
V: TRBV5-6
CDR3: CASSVGESYGYTF
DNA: TGTGCCAGCAGCGTGGGTGAGAGTTATGGCTACACCTTC

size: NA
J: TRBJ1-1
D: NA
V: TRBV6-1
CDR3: CASSPHTVNTEAFF
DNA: TGTGCCAGCAGCCCGCATACAGTGAACACTGAAGCTTTCTTT

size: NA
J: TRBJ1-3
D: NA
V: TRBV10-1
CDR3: CASGAGDAGNTIYF
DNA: TGCGCCAGCGGTGCGGGGGATGCAGGAAACACCATATATTTT

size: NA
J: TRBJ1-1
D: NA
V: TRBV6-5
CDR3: CASSYGDSGRTEAFF
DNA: TGTGCCAGCAGTTACGGAGACAGCGGACGTACTGAAGCTTTCTTT

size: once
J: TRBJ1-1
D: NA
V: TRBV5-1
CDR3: CASSSDQGITEAFF
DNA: TGCGCCAGCAGCTCAGACCAGGGGATCACTGAAGCTTTCTTT

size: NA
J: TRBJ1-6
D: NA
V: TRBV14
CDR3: CASSLRVNSPLHF
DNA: TGTGCCAGCAGCCTAAGGGTGAATTCACCCCTCCACTTT

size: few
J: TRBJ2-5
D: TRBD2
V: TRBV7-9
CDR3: CASAGEGETQYF
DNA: TGTGCCAGCGCGGGGGAAGGAGAGACCCAGTACTTC

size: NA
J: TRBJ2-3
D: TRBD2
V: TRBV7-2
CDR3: CASSILRIRTSPPDTQYF
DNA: TGTGCCAGCAGTATACTAAGAATTAGGACTAGCCCCCCAGATACGCAGTATTTT

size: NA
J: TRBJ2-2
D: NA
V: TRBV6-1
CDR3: CASLTPGTGELFF
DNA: TGTGCCAGCCTTACCCCCGGGACCGGGGAGCTGTTTTTT

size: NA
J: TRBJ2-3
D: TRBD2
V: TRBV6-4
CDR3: CASSDTSGGTDTQYF
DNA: TGTGCCAGCAGTGACACTAGCGGGGGCACAGATACGCAGTATTTT

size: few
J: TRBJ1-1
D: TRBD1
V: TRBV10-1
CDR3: CASSETGLDTEAFF
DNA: TGCGCCAGCAGCGAGACAGGGCTGGACACTGAAGCTTTCTTT

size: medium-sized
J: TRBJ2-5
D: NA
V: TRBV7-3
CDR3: CASSLGDGTQYF
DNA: TGTGCCAGCAGCTTAGGGGACGGGACCCAGTACTTC

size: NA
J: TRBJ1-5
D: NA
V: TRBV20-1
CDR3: CSARRQVNQPQHF
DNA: TGCAGTGCCAGAAGACAGGTCAATCAGCCCCAGCATTTT

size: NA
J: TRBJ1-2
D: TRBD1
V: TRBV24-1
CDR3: CATTQSDRENYGYTF
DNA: TGTGCCACCACGCAAAGCGACAGGGAGAACTATGGCTACACCTTC

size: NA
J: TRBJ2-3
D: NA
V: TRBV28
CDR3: CASFQFTDTQYF
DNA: TGTGCCAGCTTTCAGTTCACAGATACGCAGTATTTT

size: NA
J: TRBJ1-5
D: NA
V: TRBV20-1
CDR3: CSAILGGKSNQPQHF
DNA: TGCAGTGCTATCCTGGGGGGGAAAAGCAATCAGCCCCAGCATTTT